The subject of this entry is one TCR beta chain. Under the authors' procedure: Using reference gene primer amplification, nucleated cell counts were estimated. Here immunoSEQ multiplex PCR was the method, and the copy in TCRdb shows in-frame clones only, minus some. Clonal size and the V and J genes are those of that table, whereas D and trimming came from the DNA. The data show more than 150,000 clones, with approximately 84% seen just once and approximately 7.1% held by the top ten. The V segment lost 2 bases and the J segment 4 bases; nucleotides outside the gene matches: 5. Germline values: CDR1 MNHEY, CDR2 SMNVEV (reference sequence). This CDR3 is 15 amino acids long. This sample was taken from a study of blood T cell repertoires in COVID-19.

This chain links TRBV27 with TRBJ2-7; 10 nucleotides match TRBD1. The clonotype comes from a human donor in a cohort sampled during active COVID-19. Material: peripheral blood. The CDR3 here is CASSLRGTGVYEQYF. Here the CDR3 DNA reads TGTGCCAGCAGTTTACGAGGGACAGGGGTTTACGAGCAGTACTTC.